This is a list of T cell receptor beta chains from one sample in a study of PD-L1 blockade in urothelial cancer. This table comes from immunoSEQ multiplex PCR, and its TCRdb copy is limited to in-frame clones, with some not included. The repertoire includes some 52,000 clones, under 90% of them detected once, and 5% to 6% sits in the top ten. Sample: PBMCs, taken around atezolizumab (anti-PD-L1) treatment. These receptors were collected from a man aged 40-49 years with urothelial cancer. Both conserved end residues are part of each CDR3. D genes are given only for firm matches.

d_gene,len,v_gene,j_gene,CDR3aa,CDR3nt
.,12,TRBV15,TRBJ1-2,CATSRDTDGYTF,TGTGCCACCAGCAGAGACACAGATGGCTACACCTTC
.,16,TRBV5-1,TRBJ1-4,CASSLGAGSTNEKLFF,TGCGCCAGCAGCTTGGGCGCGGGTTCAACTAATGAAAAACTGTTTTTT
.,10,TRBV20-1,TRBJ2-5,CSASSGPQYF,TGCAGTGCTAGCAGCGGGCCCCAGTACTTC
TRBD1,18,TRBV23-1,TRBJ2-7,CASSQSFGAGQAKGGQYF,TGCGCCAGCAGTCAATCCTTTGGGGCGGGACAGGCCAAGGGAGGGCAGTACTTC
.,15,TRBV6-5,TRBJ2-2,CASSYSIRGTGELFF,TGTGCCAGCAGTTACTCGATCAGGGGAACCGGGGAGCTGTTTTTT
.,15,TRBV5-1,TRBJ1-5,CASSLGGLDNQPQHF,TGCGCCAGCAGCTTGGGGGGACTGGACAATCAGCCCCAGCATTTT
.,16,TRBV9,TRBJ2-2,CASSARDTTYTGELFF,TGTGCCAGCAGCGCCCGGGACACCACGTACACCGGGGAGCTGTTTTTT
.,13,TRBV6-1,TRBJ1-1,CASSTEGNTEAFF,TGTGCCAGCAGTACGGAGGGGAACACTGAAGCTTTCTTT
.,15,TRBV5-1,TRBJ2-2,CASSLLKAEGGELFF,TGCGCCAGCAGCCTCCTAAAAGCGGAGGGCGGGGAGCTGTTTTTT
TRBD1,13,TRBV29-1,TRBJ2-2,CSLRQGATGELFF,TGCAGCCTAAGACAGGGGGCGACCGGGGAGCTGTTTTTT